The 21 T cell receptor beta chains in this list originate from one sample, sequenced in a study of cytomegalovirus exposure and HLA in healthy donors. PCR employed 60 Vbeta and 13 Jbeta primers. Repertoires were generated with immunoSEQ multiplex PCR, while TCRdb's copy carries only in-frame clones and drops some. The sample contains some 160,000 clones, roughly 85% of which appear only once. The material sequenced was PBMCs. The source of these receptors is a male donor in good health and CMV-seronegative.

The V call is TRBV18, the J call TRBJ2-7, with 9 bases matching TRBD1. The length of the CDR3 is 14 residues. The V segment lost 4 bases and the J segment 2 bases; nucleotides outside the gene matches: 3. CDR1 and CDR2 from the germline V gene are KGHSH and LQKENI. For the CDR3, the DNA is TGTGCCAGCTCACGGGACAGGGCAACCTACGAGCAGTACTTC. It translates to CASSRDRATYEQYF.

The chain has TRBV7-2 and TRBJ2-1, with D tentatively TRBD2 (5 bases). The CDR3 runs to 15 residues. CDR1 is SGHTA, CDR2 FQGNSA, per germline. Between the trimmed V and J ends, which lost 5 bases and 7 bases, there was a span of 18 bases. The CDR3 is CASSPPGPRGNEQFF. The CDR3 DNA reads as TGTGCCAGCAGCCCCCCAGGCCCTAGAGGGAATGAGCAGTTCTTC.

The chain joins TRBV10-3 to TRBJ2-5; 12 bases fit TRBD2. Germline CDR1 ENHRY, CDR2 SYGVKD. The CDR3 has 14 amino acids. Losses at the gene ends were 8 bases for V and 9 bases for J; bases not matched to a gene: 10. The CDR3 is CAISTSGSVGAQYF. The CDR3 DNA reads TGTGCCATCTCGACTAGCGGGAGTGTTGGGGCCCAGTACTTC.

Notes on this clone: Relative to the germline gene, one junction end is altered; a read error may explain this. The rearrangement joins TRBV7-9 to TRBJ1-2, with 8 bases matching TRBD1. Germline V gene lookup returns CDR1 SEHNR and CDR2 FQNEAQ (reference sequence). The CDR3 runs to 13 residues. The CDR3 coding sequence is TGTTCCAGCAGCTCTGGGACAGGCGATGGCTACACCTTC. This gives the protein CSSSSGTGDGYTF.

The V and J genes are TRBV7-8 and TRBJ1-6, with no clear D. Germline assignment: CDR1 SGHVS and CDR2 FQNEAQ. V was clipped by 5 bases and J by 5 bases, with 10 bases between them. This CDR3 region has 14 residues. The CDR3 region has the DNA TGTGCCAGCAGCCCTGGGCAGGATAATTCACCCCTCCACTTT. Translation: CASSPGQDNSPLHF.

A note on this clone: A read error may produce the germline difference seen at one junction end. V gene TRBV7-9 combines with J gene TRBJ2-7; 7 bases fit TRBD2. Germline lookup yields CDR1 SEHNR and CDR2 FQNEAQ (reference sequence). The CDR3 length is 12 residues. The CDR3 DNA sequence: TGTTCCAGCAGCTTAGTAGCGGGCGAGCAGTACTTC. It yields the protein CSSSLVAGEQYF.

This chain links TRBV7-8 with TRBJ2-7, with D possibly being TRBD2 (6 bases). Germline assignment: CDR1 SGHVS and CDR2 FQNEAQ. CDR3 length: 12 residues. Trimming took off 4 bases at V and 2 bases at J, with 6 bases between the two ends. The CDR3 here is CASSSGAYEQYF. CDR3 DNA sequence: TGTGCCAGCAGCTCGGGGGCCTACGAGCAGTACTTC. Together with reference TRBV7-8 and TRBJ2-7, the CDR3 gives the full variable domain: GAGVSQSPRYKVAKRGQDVALRCDPISGHVSLFWYQQALGQGPEFLTYFQNEAQLDKSGLPSDRFFAERPEGSVSTLKIQRTQQEDSAVYLCASSSGAYEQYFGPGTRLTVT.

The chain employs TRBV11-1 and TRBJ2-5, with 7 nucleotides matching TRBD2. Germline CDR1 is SGHAT and CDR2 is FQDESV (reference sequence). V was clipped by 6 bases and J by 0 bases; unmatched bases: 7. This CDR3 contains 15 residues. The CDR3 coding sequence is TGTGCCAGCAGAAGTCCTAGCGGTTACCAAGAGACCCAGTACTTC. Amino acids: CASRSPSGYQETQYF.

The J gene is TRBJ2-3, the V gene TRBV6-1, with 7 bases that match TRBD2. V lost 4 bases to trimming and J lost 4 bases; unmatched junction nucleotides: 11. The CDR3 runs 16 residues. The germline V gene has CDR1 MNHNS and CDR2 SASEGT. This CDR3 is CASSGYRGSGADTQYF. The CDR3 bases are TGTGCCAGCAGTGGGTATCGCGGGAGTGGGGCAGATACGCAGTATTTT.

The genes are TRBV29-1 and TRBJ1-1; D is uncertain. From germline, CDR1 is SQVTM and CDR2 ANQGSEA. The CDR3 length is 12 residues. Trimming left V 5 bases short and J 5 bases short, with 12 bases between. The CDR3 region has the DNA TGCAGCGTTAATTTTCGGGAAACTGAAGCTTTCTTT. Translated: CSVNFRETEAFF.

The rearrangement joins TRBV28 to TRBJ1-5, with 9 bases lining up with TRBD1. CDR1 is MDHEN, CDR2 SYDVKM, per germline. The V segment lost 7 bases and the J segment 7 bases; nucleotides outside the gene matches: 5. The length of the CDR3 is 13 residues. CDR3 region: CASTTGGRQPQHF. CDR3 coding DNA: TGTGCCAGCACCACAGGGGGCAGGCAGCCCCAGCATTTT.

This clone was seen only a few times. This chain links TRBV27 with TRBJ2-3, with D possibly TRBD2 on 5 matching bases. V lost 5 bases, J lost 2 bases, and 14 bases lay in between. There are 15 residues in the CDR3. Germline-derived CDR1 and CDR2 are MNHEY and SMNVEV (reference sequence). This CDR3 is CASSTTAGHTDTQYF. The CDR3 DNA sequence: TGTGCCAGCAGTACGACGGCGGGTCACACAGATACGCAGTATTTT.

The chain combines TRBV6-1 with TRBJ1-1; D not resolved. Germline V gene lookup returns CDR1 MNHNS and CDR2 SASEGT. Between the trimmed V and J ends, which lost 8 bases and 4 bases, there was a span of 14 bases. This CDR3 contains 13 residues. CDR3 nucleotides: TGTGCCAGCGAGAGGGAATGGGGCACTGAAGCTTTCTTT. It codes for CASEREWGTEAFF.

This clone was detected a few times. Here the CDR3 reads CASSLTSGRWETQYF. CDR3 nucleotide sequence: TGTGCCAGCAGCTTAACTAGCGGGAGATGGGAGACCCAGTACTTC. V gene TRBV6-4 combines with J gene TRBJ2-5; the match to TRBD2 covers 11 bases. In germline, CDR1 is MRHNA, CDR2 SNTAGT. The V gene end was trimmed by 6 bases and the J gene end by 5 bases; junction bases not matched to a gene: 8. The CDR3 covers 15 residues.

The chain uses TRBV7-9 and TRBJ2-3; TRBD1 aligns across 8 bases. V shed 6 bases and J 2 bases; nucleotides not matched to a gene: 4. The germline gives CDR1 SEHNR, CDR2 FQNEAQ (reference sequence). This CDR3 contains 14 residues. CDR3 residues: CASSGTGSTDTQYF. CDR3 sequence (DNA): TGTGCCAGCAGTGGGACAGGTTCCACAGATACGCAGTATTTT.

This clone was counted a few times. V usage is TRBV5-1 and J usage is TRBJ1-1; 7 nucleotides agree with TRBD1. The CDR3 extends over 15 amino acids. Germline V gene sequence: CDR1 SGHRS, CDR2 YFSETQ. The ends lost 5 bases at V and 1 base at J; junction bases unmatched: 8. CDR3 DNA sequence: TGCGCCAGCAGTCGACAGGGTGGGAGGAACACTGAAGCTTTCTTT. Amino acid sequence: CASSRQGGRNTEAFF.

This clone was counted only a few times. The V call is TRBV18, the J call TRBJ1-1, with D possibly matching TRBD1 (5 bases). The CDR3 runs 15 residues. CDR1 and CDR2 (germline): KGHSH, LQKENI. The ends were cut back, 3 bases at V and 0 bases at J, with 11 bases in the middle. CDR3 in amino acids: CASSPAGLLNTEAFF. The CDR3, as DNA: TGTGCCAGCTCACCGGCAGGGTTACTGAACACTGAAGCTTTCTTT.

The CDR3 nucleotides read TGTGCCAGCATGCTCCTTGGGGGCCCAAGCACAGATACGCAGTATTTT. As protein: CASMLLGGPSTDTQYF. V usage is TRBV5-4 and J usage is TRBJ2-3; TRBD1 is a possible D gene (6 bases). The CDR3 loop spans 16 amino acids. V was cut by 6 bases and J by 0 bases, with 17 bases left in between. CDR1 is SGHNT and CDR2 is YYREEE in the germline V gene (reference sequence).

This chain uses TRBV11-2 with TRBJ1-1, with 8 positions matching TRBD1. The junction had 3 bases not matched to a gene; V was cut back by 6 bases and J by 3 bases. There are 13 residues in the CDR3. CDR1 and CDR2 (germline): SGHAT, FQNNGV. As DNA, the CDR3 is TGTGCCAGCAGACAACAGGGGGACACTGAAGCTTTCTTT. Protein: CASRQQGDTEAFF.

This chain connects TRBV15 to TRBJ1-2; D gene ambiguous. The germline gives CDR1 LNHNV, CDR2 YYDKDF (reference sequence). The ends were cut back, 3 bases at V and 2 bases at J, with 19 bases in the middle. The CDR3 is made up of 17 amino acids. The CDR3 nucleotides read TGTGCCACCAGCAGCGTAAGAGGGTCAGCCAGAAACTATGGCTACACCTTC. Amino acids: CATSSVRGSARNYGYTF.

The chain employs TRBV5-1 and TRBJ1-6; D is ambiguous. Deletions cut 8 bases from V and 4 bases from J, with 4 bases between. The CDR3 totals 11 residues. Per the germline V gene, CDR1 is SGHRS and CDR2 is YFSETQ. CDR3 loop: CARQYNSPLHF. CDR3 nucleotides: TGCGCCAGACAGTATAATTCACCCCTCCACTTT.